This entry lists 19 T cell receptor beta chains sequenced from one sample in a study of blood T cell repertoires in COVID-19. The assay was immunoSEQ multiplex PCR, and TCRdb's table has in-frame clones only and misses some. The sample holds a few hundred thousand clones; over 70% are singletons and the top ten take over 3%. The sequencing sample was made of peripheral blood. The receptor source for this set is a woman of 80 years or more with acute or convalescent COVID-19.

The chain is built from TRBV4-3 and TRBJ2-3, with 9 bases that match TRBD2. With V trimmed by 1 base and J by 3 bases, 2 bases remained unmatched. The CDR3 spans 15 residues. The V gene's germline CDR1 is LGHNA and CDR2 YSLEER. The CDR3 bases are TGCGCCAGCAGCCAAGGCCTAGCGGGGACAGATACGCAGTATTTT. Protein: CASSQGLAGTDTQYF.

The chain couples TRBV7-8 to TRBJ1-1; TRBD1 matches at 10 bases. CDR1 and CDR2 from the germline V gene are SGHVS and FQNEAQ. The CDR3 loop spans 15 amino acids. The ends lost 2 bases at V and 8 bases at J; junction bases unmatched: 8. CDR3 sequence: CASSLRWDRGSEAFF. CDR3 sequence (DNA): TGTGCCAGCAGCTTACGGTGGGACAGGGGTTCAGAAGCTTTCTTT. Filled out from reference TRBV7-8 and TRBJ1-1, the complete variable domain reads GAGVSQSPRYKVAKRGQDVALRCDPISGHVSLFWYQQALGQGPEFLTYFQNEAQLDKSGLPSDRFFAERPEGSVSTLKIQRTQQEDSAVYLCASSLRWDRGSEAFFGQGTRLTVV.

V and J are TRBV18 and TRBJ2-1; perhaps TRBD2 as D (5 bases). This CDR3 is built from 16 residues. V dropped 2 bases and J dropped 7 bases, with 18 bases sitting between them. Germline CDR1 is KGHSH and CDR2 is LQKENI. The CDR3 region is CASSPTRGPVWNEQFF. The CDR3 DNA reads as TGTGCCAGCTCACCAACCCGAGGGCCGGTTTGGAATGAGCAGTTCTTC.

The CDR3 coding sequence is TGCGCCAGCAGCCAAGATCGCAGGACAGGGGTAGGAGGTTCACCCCTCCACTTT. Amino acids: CASSQDRRTGVGGSPLHF. The chain uses TRBV4-3 and TRBJ1-6, with 9 bases matching TRBD1. The junction had 12 bases not matched to a gene; V was cut back by 0 bases and J by 9 bases. The germline V gene has CDR1 LGHNA and CDR2 YSLEER. The CDR3 length is 18 residues.

The chain uses TRBV5-1 and TRBJ1-3; TRBD1 matches 9 bases. The CDR3 has 14 amino acids. CDR1 is SGHRS, CDR2 YFSETQ, per germline. With 2 bases clipped from V and 4 bases from J, the junction kept 1 base outside the gene matches. The CDR3 sequence: CASSFGQGGNTIYF. The CDR3 DNA sequence: TGCGCCAGCAGCTTTGGACAGGGGGGAAACACCATATATTTT.

The chain has TRBV7-2 and TRBJ2-7; D is undetermined. Looked up from germline, CDR1 is SGHTA and CDR2 is FQGNSA. The CDR3 spans 15 residues. V gave up 1 base and J gave up 1 base, with 11 bases separating them. The CDR3 DNA follows: TGTGCCAGCAGCTTAGATTCGGGTACTTCCTACGAGCAGTACTTC. Amino acid sequence: CASSLDSGTSYEQYF.

This clone has a single count. V and J are TRBV10-1 and TRBJ2-7; the D gene is possibly TRBD2 (5 bases). The germline V gene encodes CDR1 WNHNN and CDR2 SYGVQD (reference sequence). V was cut by 5 bases and J by 2 bases, with 10 bases left in between. This CDR3 has 13 residues. In DNA, the CDR3 is TGCGCCAGCAGTTCAAGCGGAACCTACGAGCAGTACTTC. Encoded protein: CASSSSGTYEQYF.

The chain couples TRBV2 to TRBJ2-1; D gene unclear. Per germline, CDR1 SNHLY and CDR2 FYNNEI. The CDR3 consists of 12 residues. Trimming cost V 2 bases and J 8 bases, with 7 bases left between them. CDR3 sequence: CASSEQRDEQFF. The CDR3 coding sequence is TGTGCCAGCAGTGAACAGCGTGATGAGCAGTTCTTC. Full variable domain (missing parts from reference TRBV2 and TRBJ2-1): EPEVTQTPSHQVTQMGQEVILRCVPISNHLYFYWYRQILGQKVEFLVSFYNNEISEKSEIFDDQFSVERPDGSNFTLKIRSTKLEDSAMYFCASSEQRDEQFFGPGTRLTVL.

The rearrangement joins TRBV6-6 to TRBJ1-2; D might be TRBD1 (5 bases). Per the germline V gene, CDR1 is MNHNY and CDR2 is SVGAGI (reference sequence). V gave up 6 bases and J gave up 2 bases, with 19 bases separating them. The CDR3 runs to 16 residues. CDR3 protein: CASRTGGGMTNYGYTF. As DNA, the CDR3 is TGTGCCAGCAGAACCGGGGGGGGGATGACAAACTATGGCTACACCTTC.

The chain has TRBV28 and TRBJ2-2; TRBD1 might be the D (5 bases). The germline CDR1 and CDR2 sequences are MDHEN and SYDVKM. The CDR3 spans 13 residues. V was pared by 6 bases and J by 2 bases, with 7 bases between. The CDR3 loop is CASRDINTGELFF. The CDR3 nucleotides are TGTGCCAGCAGGGACATTAACACCGGGGAGCTGTTTTTT.

The chain links TRBV29-1 to TRBJ2-7, with TRBD2 matching 9 bases. The CDR3 length is 15 residues. CDR1 and CDR2 (germline): SQVTM, ANQGSEA. V trimming: 1 base; J trimming: 2 bases; junction bases outside the gene matches: 6. CDR3 DNA sequence: TGCAGCGTTGAAGGGGAAGCGGGAGGAACCTACGAGCAGTACTTC. Protein: CSVEGEAGGTYEQYF.

This rearrangement joins TRBV19 to TRBJ1-2; 9 nucleotides align to TRBD1. The V gene end was trimmed by 6 bases and the J gene end by 7 bases; junction bases not matched to a gene: 12. CDR1 and CDR2 (germline): LNHDA, SQIVND (reference sequence). The CDR3 covers 15 residues. In DNA, the CDR3 is TGTGCCAGTAGAGGGAGGGGGGACAGGGCGGCTGGCTACACCTTC. Amino acids: CASRGRGDRAAGYTF.

In its sample, this clone was seen once. The CDR3 sequence: CASSFSASGRWGNEQFF. The CDR3 nucleotides are TGTGCCAGCAGCTTCTCGGCTAGCGGGAGGTGGGGCAATGAGCAGTTCTTC. The V call is TRBV5-6, the J call TRBJ2-1; 11 positions match TRBD2. The CDR3 consists of 17 residues. V dropped 2 bases and J dropped 6; count of bases not matched to a gene: 10. Germline V gene lookup returns CDR1 SGHDT and CDR2 YYEEEE.

The V gene is TRBV20-1, the J gene TRBJ1-1; 7 nucleotides line up with TRBD1. Unmatched junction bases numbered 11, after V lost 3 bases and J lost 4 bases. Germline CDR1 reads DFQATT; CDR2 reads SNEGSKA (reference sequence). This CDR3 has 15 residues. Written as DNA, the CDR3 is TGCAGTGCTAGTCCCGCCGGAGGGGGCTTCACTGAAGCTTTCTTT. Translated, it gives CSASPAGGGFTEAFF.

This chain links TRBV6-5 with TRBJ1-2, with 9 bases matching TRBD1. The CDR3 runs to 13 residues. CDR1 is MNHEY, CDR2 SVGAGI, per germline. Unmatched junction bases numbered 2, after V lost 2 bases and J lost 7 bases. The CDR3 nucleotides read TGTGCCAGCAGTTACGGGACAGGGTTTGGCTACACCTTC. Translation: CASSYGTGFGYTF.

As regards this clone: This CDR3 is also generated by other DNA sequences in the sample. The chain carries TRBV5-1 and TRBJ1-1; weak D call: TRBD1 (5 bases). The ends were cut back, 1 base at V and 5 bases at J, with 6 bases in the middle. CDR1 is SGHRS and CDR2 is YFSETQ in the germline V gene. The CDR3 spans 12 residues. The CDR3 nucleotides read TGCGCCAGCAGCTTGCCAGGGACTGAAGCTTTCTTT. Protein: CASSLPGTEAFF.

The chain uses TRBV19 and TRBJ1-2, with D unresolved. Trimming removed 1 base from V and 8 bases from J, with 11 bases in between. Germline V gene lookup returns CDR1 LNHDA and CDR2 SQIVND (reference sequence). CDR3 size: 13 residues. For the CDR3, the DNA is TGTGCCAGTAGTATAGCTTCGGGTGGGGGCTACACCTTC. As protein: CASSIASGGGYTF.

This clone was seen only a few times. The V gene is TRBV5-4, the J gene TRBJ1-1, with D maybe TRBD1 (6 bases). Germline-derived CDR1 and CDR2 are SGHNT and YYREEE (reference sequence). This CDR3 contains 15 residues. Trimming cost V 1 base and J 2 bases, with 12 bases left between them. This chain's CDR3 is CASSLMGQLNTEAFF. The CDR3, as DNA: TGTGCCAGCAGCTTGATGGGACAACTAAACACTGAAGCTTTCTTT.

This chain connects TRBV18 to TRBJ1-1; possibly TRBD1 for D (6 bases). V gave up 0 bases and J gave up 4 bases, with 9 bases separating them. The CDR3 loop spans 14 amino acids. Germline loops: CDR1 KGHSH, CDR2 LQKENI. The CDR3 nucleotides read TGTGCCAGCTCACCACCGGCGGGGGCCACTGAAGCTTTCTTT. Protein product: CASSPPAGATEAFF.